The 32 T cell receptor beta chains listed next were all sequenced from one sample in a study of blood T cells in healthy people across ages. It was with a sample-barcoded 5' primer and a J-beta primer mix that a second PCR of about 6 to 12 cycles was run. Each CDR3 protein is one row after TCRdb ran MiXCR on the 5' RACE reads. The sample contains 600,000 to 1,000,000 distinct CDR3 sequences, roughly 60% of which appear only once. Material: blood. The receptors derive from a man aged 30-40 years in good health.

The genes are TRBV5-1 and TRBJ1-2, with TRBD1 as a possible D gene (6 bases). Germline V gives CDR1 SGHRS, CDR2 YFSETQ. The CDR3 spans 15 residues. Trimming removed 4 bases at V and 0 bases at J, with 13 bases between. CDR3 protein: CASSQDSHANYGYTF. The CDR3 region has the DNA TGCGCCAGCAGCCAGGACAGTCACGCTAACTATGGCTACACCTTC.

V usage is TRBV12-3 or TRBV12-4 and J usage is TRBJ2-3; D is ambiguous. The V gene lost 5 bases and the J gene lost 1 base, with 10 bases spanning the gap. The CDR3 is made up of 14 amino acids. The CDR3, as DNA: TGTGCCAGCAGTCCCCAAACGGGCACAGATACGCAGTATTTT. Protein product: CASSPQTGTDTQYF.

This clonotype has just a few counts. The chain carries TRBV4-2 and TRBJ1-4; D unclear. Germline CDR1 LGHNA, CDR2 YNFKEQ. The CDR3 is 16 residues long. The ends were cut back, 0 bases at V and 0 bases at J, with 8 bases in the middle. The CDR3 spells CASSQDGHATNEKLFF. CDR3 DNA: TGTGCCAGCAGCCAAGACGGGCATGCAACTAATGAAAAACTGTTTTTT.

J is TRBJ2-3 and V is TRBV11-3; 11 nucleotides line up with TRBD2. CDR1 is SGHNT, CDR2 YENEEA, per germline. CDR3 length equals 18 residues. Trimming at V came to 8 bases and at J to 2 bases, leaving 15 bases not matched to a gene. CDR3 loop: CASRTGGATSGTTDTQYF. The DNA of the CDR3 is TGTGCCAGCCGGACGGGGGGGGCGACTAGCGGGACCACAGATACGCAGTATTTT.

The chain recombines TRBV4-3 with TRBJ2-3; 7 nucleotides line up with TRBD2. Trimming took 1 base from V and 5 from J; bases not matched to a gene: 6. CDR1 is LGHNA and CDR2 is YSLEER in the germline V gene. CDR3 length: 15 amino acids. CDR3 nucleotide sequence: TGCGCCAGCAGCCAAGCTGCTAGCGGAGGAGATACGCAGTATTTT. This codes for CASSQAASGGDTQYF.

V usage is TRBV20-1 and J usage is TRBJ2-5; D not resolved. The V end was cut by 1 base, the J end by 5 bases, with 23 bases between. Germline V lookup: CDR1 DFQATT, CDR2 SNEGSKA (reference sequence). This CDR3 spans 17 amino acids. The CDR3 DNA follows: TGCAGTGCTAGAGGTCGTGGTAGGGCTATCCCTTGGGAGACCCAGTACTTC. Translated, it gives CSARGRGRAIPWETQYF.

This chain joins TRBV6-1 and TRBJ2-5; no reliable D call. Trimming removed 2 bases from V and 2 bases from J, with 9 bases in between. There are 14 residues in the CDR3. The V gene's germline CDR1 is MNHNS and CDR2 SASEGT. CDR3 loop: CASSESDRQETQYF. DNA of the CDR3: TGTGCCAGCAGTGAATCGGACCGACAAGAGACCCAGTACTTC.

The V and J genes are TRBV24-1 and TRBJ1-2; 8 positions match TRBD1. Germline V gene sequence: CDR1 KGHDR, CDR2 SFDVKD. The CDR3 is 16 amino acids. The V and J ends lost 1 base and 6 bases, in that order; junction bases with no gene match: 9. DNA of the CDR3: TGTGCCACCAGTGATTTTAGAGGGACAGGAAGAGATGGCTACACCTTC. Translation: CATSDFRGTGRDGYTF.

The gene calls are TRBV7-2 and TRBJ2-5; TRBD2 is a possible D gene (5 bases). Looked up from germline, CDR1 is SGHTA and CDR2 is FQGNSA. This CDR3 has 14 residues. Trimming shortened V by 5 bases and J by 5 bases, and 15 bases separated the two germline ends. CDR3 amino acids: CASSRTRESETQYF. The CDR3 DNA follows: TGTGCCAGCAGCCGGACTCGCGAATCGGAGACCCAGTACTTC.

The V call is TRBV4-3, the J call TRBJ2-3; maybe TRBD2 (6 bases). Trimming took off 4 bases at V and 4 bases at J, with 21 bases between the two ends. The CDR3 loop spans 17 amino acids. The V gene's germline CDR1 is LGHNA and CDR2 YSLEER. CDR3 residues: CASSPLAGPGGADTQYF. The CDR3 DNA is TGCGCCAGCAGCCCATTGGCGGGACCCGGTGGGGCAGATACGCAGTATTTT.

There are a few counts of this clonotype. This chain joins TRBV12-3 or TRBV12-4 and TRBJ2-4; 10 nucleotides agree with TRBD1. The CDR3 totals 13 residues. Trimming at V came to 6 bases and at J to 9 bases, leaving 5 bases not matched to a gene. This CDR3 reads CASSPDRGIIQYF. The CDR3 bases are TGTGCCAGCAGCCCGGACAGGGGGATCATTCAGTACTTC.

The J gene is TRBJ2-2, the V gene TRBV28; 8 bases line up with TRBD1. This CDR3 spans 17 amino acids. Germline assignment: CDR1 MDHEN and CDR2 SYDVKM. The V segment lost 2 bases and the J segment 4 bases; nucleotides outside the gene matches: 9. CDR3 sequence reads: CASSLRVGQGSTGELFF. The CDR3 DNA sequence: TGTGCCAGCAGTTTACGGGTTGGACAGGGTAGCACCGGGGAGCTGTTTTTT.

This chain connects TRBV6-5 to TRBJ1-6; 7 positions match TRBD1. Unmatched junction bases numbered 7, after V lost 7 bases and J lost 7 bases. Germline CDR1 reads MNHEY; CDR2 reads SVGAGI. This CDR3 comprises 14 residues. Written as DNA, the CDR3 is TGTGCCAGCACCGCAGGGGGTCGGAATTCACCCCTCCACTTT. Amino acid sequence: CASTAGGRNSPLHF.

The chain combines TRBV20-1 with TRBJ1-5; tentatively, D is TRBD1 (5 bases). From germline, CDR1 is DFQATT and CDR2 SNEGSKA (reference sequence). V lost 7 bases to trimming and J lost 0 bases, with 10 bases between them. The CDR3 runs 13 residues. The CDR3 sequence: CSVSGHSNQPQHF. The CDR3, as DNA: TGCAGTGTGAGCGGACATAGCAATCAGCCCCAGCATTTT.

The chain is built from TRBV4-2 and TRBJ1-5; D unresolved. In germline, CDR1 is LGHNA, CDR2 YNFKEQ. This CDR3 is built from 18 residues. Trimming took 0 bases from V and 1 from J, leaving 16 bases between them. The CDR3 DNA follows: TGTGCCAGCAGCCAAGATGTTGAAGGGTTGGCGAGCAATCAGCCCCAGCATTTT. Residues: CASSQDVEGLASNQPQHF.

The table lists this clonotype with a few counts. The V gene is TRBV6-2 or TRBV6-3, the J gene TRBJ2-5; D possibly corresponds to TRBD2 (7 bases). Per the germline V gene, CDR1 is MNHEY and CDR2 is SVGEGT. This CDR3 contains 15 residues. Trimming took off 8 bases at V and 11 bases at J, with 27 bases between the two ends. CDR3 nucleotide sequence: TGTGCCAGCTACCCTGGGGGGGCCAACCGCAGAGAGCAGTACTTC. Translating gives CASYPGGANRREQYF.

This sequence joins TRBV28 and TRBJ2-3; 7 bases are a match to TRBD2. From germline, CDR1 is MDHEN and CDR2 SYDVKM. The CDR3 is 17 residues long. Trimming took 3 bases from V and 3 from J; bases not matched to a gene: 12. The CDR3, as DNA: TGTGCCAGCAGTTTCCCTACCAGCGGGACCAGGACAGATACGCAGTATTTT. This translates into CASSFPTSGTRTDTQYF. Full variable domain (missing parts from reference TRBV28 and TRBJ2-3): DVKVTQSSRYLVKRTGEKVFLECVQDMDHENMFWYRQDPGLGLRLIYFSYDVKMKEKGDIPEGYSVSREKKERFSLILESASTNQTSMYLCASSFPTSGTRTDTQYFGPGTRLTVL.

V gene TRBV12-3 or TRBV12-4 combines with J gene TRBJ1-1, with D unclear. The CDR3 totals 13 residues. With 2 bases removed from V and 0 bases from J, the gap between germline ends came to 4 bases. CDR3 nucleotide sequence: TGTGCCAGCAGTTTAACGATGAACACTGAAGCTTTCTTT. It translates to CASSLTMNTEAFF.

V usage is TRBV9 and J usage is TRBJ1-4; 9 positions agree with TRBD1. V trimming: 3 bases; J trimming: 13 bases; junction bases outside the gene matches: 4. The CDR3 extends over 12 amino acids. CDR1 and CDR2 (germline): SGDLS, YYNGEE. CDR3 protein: CASSAGGQGLFF. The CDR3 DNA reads TGTGCCAGCAGCGCGGGGGGACAGGGACTGTTTTTT. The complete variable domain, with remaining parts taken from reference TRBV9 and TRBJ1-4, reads DSGVTQTPKHLITATGQRVTLRCSPRSGDLSVYWYQQSLDQGLQFLIQYYNGEERAKGNILERFSAQQFPDLHSELNLSSLELGDSALYFCASSAGGQGLFFGSGTQLSVL.

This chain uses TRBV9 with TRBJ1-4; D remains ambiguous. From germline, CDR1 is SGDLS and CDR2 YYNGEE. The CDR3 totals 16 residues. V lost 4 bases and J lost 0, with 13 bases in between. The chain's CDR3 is CASSPNGNPTNEKLFF. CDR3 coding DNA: TGTGCCAGCAGCCCCAACGGCAACCCAACTAATGAAAAACTGTTTTTT.

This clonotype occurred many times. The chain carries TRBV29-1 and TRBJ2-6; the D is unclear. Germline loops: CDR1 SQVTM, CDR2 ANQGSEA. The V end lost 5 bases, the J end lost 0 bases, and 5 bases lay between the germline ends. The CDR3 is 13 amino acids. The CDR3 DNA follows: TGCAGCGTTCTCATCTCTGGGGCCAACGTCCTGACTTTC. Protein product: CSVLISGANVLTF. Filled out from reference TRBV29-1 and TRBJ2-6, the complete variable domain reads SAVISQKPSRDICQRGTSLTIQCQVDSQVTMMFWYRQQPGQSLTLIATANQGSEATYESGFVIDKFPISRPNLTFSTLTVSNMSPEDSSIYLCSVLISGANVLTFGAGSRLTVL.

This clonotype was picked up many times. The CDR3 DNA follows: TGCAGTGCTAGGGAAGAGACCCAGTACTTC. Translation gives CSAREETQYF. The chain couples TRBV20-1 to TRBJ2-5; D gene ambiguous. This CDR3 has 10 residues. Between the trimmed V and J ends, which lost 3 bases and 3 bases, there was a span of 2 bases. CDR1 and CDR2 from the germline V gene are DFQATT and SNEGSKA (reference sequence).

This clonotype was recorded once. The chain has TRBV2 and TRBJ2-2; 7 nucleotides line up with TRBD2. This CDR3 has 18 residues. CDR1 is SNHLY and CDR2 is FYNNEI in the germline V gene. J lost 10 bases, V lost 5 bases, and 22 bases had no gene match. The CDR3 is CASSSTSAIVTLPEELFF. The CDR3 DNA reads TGTGCCAGCAGTTCCACTAGCGCAATAGTAACCCTCCCGGAGGAGCTGTTTTTT.

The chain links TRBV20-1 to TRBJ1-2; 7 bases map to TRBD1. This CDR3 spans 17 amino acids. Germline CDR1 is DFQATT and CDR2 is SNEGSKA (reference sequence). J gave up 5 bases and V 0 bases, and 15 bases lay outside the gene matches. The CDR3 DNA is TGCAGTGCTAGAGAGGCCAGGGGGGCCTTGTATGGGTATGGCTACACCTTC. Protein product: CSAREARGALYGYGYTF.

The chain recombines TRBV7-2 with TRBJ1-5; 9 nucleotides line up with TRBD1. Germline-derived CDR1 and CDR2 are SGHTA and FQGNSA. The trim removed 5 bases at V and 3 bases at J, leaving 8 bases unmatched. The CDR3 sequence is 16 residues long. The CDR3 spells CASSLQGAYFNQPQHF. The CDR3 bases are TGTGCCAGCAGCCTACAGGGGGCCTACTTCAATCAGCCCCAGCATTTT.

This CDR3 is CASRFLHIGGYEQYF. The CDR3, as DNA: TGTGCCAGCAGGTTTCTACATATTGGGGGATACGAGCAGTACTTC. The chain links TRBV7-2 to TRBJ2-7; TRBD1 or TRBD2 may be the D gene (5 bases each). Germline-derived CDR1 and CDR2 are SGHTA and FQGNSA. V lost 6 bases to trimming and J lost 4 bases, with 19 bases between them. The CDR3 spans 15 residues. Full variable domain (rest looked up from reference TRBV7-2 and TRBJ2-7): GAGVSQSPSNKVTEKGKDVELRCDPISGHTALYWYRQSLGQGLEFLIYFQGNSAPDKSGLPSDRFSAERTGGSVSTLTIQRTQQEDSAVYLCASRFLHIGGYEQYFGPGTRLTVT.

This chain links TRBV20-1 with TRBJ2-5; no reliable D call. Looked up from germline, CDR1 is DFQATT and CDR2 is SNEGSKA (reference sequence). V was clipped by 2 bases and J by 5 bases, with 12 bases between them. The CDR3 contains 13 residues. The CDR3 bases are TGCAGTGCTAGAAGCGACCTGAGGGAGACCCAGTACTTC. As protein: CSARSDLRETQYF.

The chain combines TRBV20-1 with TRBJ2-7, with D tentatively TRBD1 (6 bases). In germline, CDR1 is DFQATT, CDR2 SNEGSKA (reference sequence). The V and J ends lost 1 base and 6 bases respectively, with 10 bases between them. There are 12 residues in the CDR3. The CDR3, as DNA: TGCAGTGCTAGAGCTTCAGGGGCCGAGCAGTACTTC. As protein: CSARASGAEQYF.

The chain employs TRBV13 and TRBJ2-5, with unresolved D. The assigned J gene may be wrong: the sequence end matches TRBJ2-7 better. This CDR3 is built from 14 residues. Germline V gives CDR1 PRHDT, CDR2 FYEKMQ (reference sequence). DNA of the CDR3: TGTGCCAGCAGCAACGGAGTTCCTCCAGACGAGCAGTACTTC. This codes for CASSNGVPPDEQYF.

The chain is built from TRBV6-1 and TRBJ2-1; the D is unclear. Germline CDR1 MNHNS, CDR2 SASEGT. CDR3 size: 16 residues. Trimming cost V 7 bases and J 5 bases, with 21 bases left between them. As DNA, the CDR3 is TGTGCCAGCAAAGACCCGGACCAAAAGATCGACAATGAGCAGTTCTTC. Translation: CASKDPDQKIDNEQFF.

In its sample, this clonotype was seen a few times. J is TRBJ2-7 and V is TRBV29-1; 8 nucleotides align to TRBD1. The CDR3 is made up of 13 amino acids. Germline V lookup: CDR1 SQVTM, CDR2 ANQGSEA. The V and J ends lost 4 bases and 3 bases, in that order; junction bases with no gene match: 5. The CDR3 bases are TGCAGCGTTGGCCAGACAGGGGTCTACGAGCAGTACTTC. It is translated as CSVGQTGVYEQYF.

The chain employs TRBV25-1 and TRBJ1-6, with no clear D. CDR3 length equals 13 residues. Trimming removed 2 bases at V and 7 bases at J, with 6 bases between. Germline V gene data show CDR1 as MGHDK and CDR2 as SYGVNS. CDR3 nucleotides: TGTGCCAGCAGTGAAACCGCCAATTCACCCCTCCACTTT. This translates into CASSETANSPLHF.